This TCR beta chain was recovered during a study of coeliac disease. Trimming at V came to 2 bases and at J to 10 bases, leaving 4 bases not matched to a gene. Germline V gene data show CDR1 as SGHRS and CDR2 as YFSETQ. The CDR3 is made up of 14 amino acids. TCRdb's copy holds only in-frame clones and misses some; the assay was immunoSEQ multiplex PCR. The sample yields over a thousand clones, about 87% seen once. The sequenced sample was lymphocytes from the gut lamina propria. The clonotype comes from a woman younger than 35 with active celiac disease. V gene TRBV5-1 combines with J gene TRBJ2-1; 12 positions agree with TRBD2. The CDR3 protein is CASSLQTSGGEQFF. DNA of the CDR3: TGCGCCAGCAGCTTACAGACTAGCGGGGGAGAGCAGTTCTTC.